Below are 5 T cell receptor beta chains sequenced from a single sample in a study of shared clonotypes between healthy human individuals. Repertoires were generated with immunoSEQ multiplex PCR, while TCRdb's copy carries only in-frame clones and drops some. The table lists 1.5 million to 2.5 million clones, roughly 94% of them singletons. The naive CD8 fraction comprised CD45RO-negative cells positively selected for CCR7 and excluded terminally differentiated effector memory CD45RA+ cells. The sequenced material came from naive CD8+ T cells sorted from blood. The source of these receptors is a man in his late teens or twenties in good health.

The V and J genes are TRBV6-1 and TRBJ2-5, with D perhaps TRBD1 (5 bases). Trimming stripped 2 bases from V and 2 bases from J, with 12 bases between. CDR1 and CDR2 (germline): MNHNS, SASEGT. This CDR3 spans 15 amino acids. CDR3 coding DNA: TGTGCCAGCAGTGAAAGGCTGACAGTACAAGAGACCCAGTACTTC. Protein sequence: CASSERLTVQETQYF.

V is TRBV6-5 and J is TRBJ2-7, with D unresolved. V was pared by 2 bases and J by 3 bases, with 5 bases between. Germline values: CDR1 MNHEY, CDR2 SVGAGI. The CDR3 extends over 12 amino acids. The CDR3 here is CASSYLDYEQYF. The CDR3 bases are TGTGCCAGCAGTTACCTTGACTACGAGCAGTACTTC.

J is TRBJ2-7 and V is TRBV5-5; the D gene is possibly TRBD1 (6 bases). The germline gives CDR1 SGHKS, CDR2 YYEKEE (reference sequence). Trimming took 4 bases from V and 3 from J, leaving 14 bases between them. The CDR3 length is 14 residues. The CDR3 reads CASSLWDTNYEQYF. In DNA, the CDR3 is TGTGCCAGCAGCCTATGGGACACCAACTACGAGCAGTACTTC.

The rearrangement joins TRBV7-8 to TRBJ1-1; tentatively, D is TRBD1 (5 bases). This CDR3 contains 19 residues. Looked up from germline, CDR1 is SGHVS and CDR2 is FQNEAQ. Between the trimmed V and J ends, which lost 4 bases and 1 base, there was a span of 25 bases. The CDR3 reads CASSSPHALREVANTEAFF. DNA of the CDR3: TGTGCCAGCAGCTCACCCCACGCCCTCAGGGAAGTTGCGAACACTGAAGCTTTCTTT.

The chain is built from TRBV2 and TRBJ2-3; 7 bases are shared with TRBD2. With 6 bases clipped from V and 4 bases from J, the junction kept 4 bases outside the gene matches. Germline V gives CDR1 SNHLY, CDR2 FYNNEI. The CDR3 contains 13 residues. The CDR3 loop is CASSPTSADTQYF. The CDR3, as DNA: TGTGCCAGCAGCCCTACTAGCGCAGATACGCAGTATTTT.